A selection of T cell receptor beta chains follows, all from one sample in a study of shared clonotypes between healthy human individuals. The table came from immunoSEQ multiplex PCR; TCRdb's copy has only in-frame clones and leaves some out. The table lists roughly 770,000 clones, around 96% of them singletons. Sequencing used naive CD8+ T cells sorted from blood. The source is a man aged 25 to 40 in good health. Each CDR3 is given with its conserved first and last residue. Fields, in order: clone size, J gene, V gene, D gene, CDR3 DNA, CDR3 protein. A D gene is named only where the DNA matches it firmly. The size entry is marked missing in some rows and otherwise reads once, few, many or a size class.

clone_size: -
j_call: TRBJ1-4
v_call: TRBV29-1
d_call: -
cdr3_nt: TGCAGCGTCCGGGACACAAGGCCCAATAATGAAAAACTGTTTTTT
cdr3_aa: CSVRDTRPNNEKLFF

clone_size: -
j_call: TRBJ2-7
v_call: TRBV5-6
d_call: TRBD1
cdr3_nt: TGTGCCAGCAGGGCCAGGACAGGGTCCTACGAGCAGTACTTC
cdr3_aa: CASRARTGSYEQYF

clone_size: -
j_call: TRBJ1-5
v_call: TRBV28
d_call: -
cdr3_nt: TGTGCCAGCAGGAATAGCAATCAGCCCCAGCATTTT
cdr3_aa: CASRNSNQPQHF

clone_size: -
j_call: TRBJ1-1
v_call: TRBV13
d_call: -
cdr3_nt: TGTGCCAGCAGCACCCGTCGGGGGCTGAACACTGAAGCTTTCTTT
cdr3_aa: CASSTRRGLNTEAFF

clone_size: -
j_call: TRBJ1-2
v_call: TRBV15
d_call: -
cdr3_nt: TGTGCCACCAGCAGAGCGGGGGGGGCCGGGGACAATTCTGGCTACACCTTC
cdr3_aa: CATSRAGGAGDNSGYTF

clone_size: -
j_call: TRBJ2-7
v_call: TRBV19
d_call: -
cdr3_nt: TGTGCCAGTAGTATAAAGGGGGTTTCCTACGAGCAGTACTTC
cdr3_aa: CASSIKGVSYEQYF

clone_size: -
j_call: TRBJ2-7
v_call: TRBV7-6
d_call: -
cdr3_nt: TGTGCCAGCAGCTTAGAAGCTAGCACCCCTTACGAGCAGTACTTC
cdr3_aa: CASSLEASTPYEQYF

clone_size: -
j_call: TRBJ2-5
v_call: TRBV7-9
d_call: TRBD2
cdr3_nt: TGTGCCAGCAGCTCGAGGGAGGGAGAGACCCAGTACTTC
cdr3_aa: CASSSREGETQYF

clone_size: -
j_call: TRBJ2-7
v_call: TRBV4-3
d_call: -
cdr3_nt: TGCGCCAGCAGCCAATCAGGGCACGAGCAGTACTTC
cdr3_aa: CASSQSGHEQYF

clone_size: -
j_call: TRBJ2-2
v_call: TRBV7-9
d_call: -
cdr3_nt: TGTGCCAGCAGCTTAGAGGTAGCGGTGAACACCGGGGAGCTGTTTTTT
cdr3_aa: CASSLEVAVNTGELFF

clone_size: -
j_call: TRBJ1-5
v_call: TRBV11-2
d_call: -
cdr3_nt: TGTGCCAGCAGCCTCGGGCCTAGCAATCAGCCCCAGCATTTT
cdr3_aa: CASSLGPSNQPQHF

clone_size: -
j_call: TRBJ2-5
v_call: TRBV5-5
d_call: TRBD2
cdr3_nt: TGTGCCAGCAGCTTGGCCTTGACTAGCGGGGTCCAAGAGACCCAGTACTTC
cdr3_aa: CASSLALTSGVQETQYF

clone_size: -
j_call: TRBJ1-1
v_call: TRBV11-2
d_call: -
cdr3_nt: TGTGCCAGCGCCCTATCTGGGATCGGTGAAGCTTTCTTT
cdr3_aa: CASALSGIGEAFF

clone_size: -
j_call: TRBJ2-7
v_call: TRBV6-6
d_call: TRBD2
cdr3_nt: TGTGCCAGCAGTTACGAGGGAGGGGAGCAGTACTTC
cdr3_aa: CASSYEGGEQYF

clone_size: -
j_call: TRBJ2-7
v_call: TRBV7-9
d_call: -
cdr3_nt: TGTGCCAGCGAATCGGACAGCCCCTACGAGCAGTACTTC
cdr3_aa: CASESDSPYEQYF

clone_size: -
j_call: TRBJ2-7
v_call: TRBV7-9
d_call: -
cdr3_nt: TGTGCCAGCAGCGCAACCTACGAGCAGTACTTC
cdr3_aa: CASSATYEQYF

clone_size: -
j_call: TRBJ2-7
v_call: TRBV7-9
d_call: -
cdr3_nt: TGTGCCAGCAGTGCTGGAGTCACCCCCTACGAGCAGTACTTC
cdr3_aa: CASSAGVTPYEQYF

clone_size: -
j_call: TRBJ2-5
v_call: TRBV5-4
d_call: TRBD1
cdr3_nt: TGTGCCAGCAGCTTGGTTGACAGGGGGTGGGAAGAGACCCAGTACTTC
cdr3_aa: CASSLVDRGWEETQYF

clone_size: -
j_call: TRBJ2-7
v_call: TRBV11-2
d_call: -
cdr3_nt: TGTGCCAGCAGCGGCTCCTACGAGCAGTACTTC
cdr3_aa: CASSGSYEQYF

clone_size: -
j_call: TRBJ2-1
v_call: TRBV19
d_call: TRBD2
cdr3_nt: TGTGCCAGTAGTGATACTAGCGGAGTCTACAATGAGCAGTTCTTC
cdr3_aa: CASSDTSGVYNEQFF

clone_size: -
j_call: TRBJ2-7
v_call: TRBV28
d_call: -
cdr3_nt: TGTGCCAGCCTAAGGGCGGGGCTCCCTTCCTACGAGCAGTACTTC
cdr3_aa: CASLRAGLPSYEQYF

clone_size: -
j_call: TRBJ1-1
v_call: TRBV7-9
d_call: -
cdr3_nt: TGTGCCAGCAGCTGGGCCGTGGCGACAGAAGGGACTGAAGCTTTCTTT
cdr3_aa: CASSWAVATEGTEAFF

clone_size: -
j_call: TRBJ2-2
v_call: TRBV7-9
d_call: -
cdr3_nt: TGTGCCAGCAGCTTAACCTGGCTCGTACAGGGAGGCACCGGGGAGCTGTTTTTT
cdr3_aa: CASSLTWLVQGGTGELFF

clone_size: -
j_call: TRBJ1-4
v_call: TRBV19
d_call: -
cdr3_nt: TGTGCCAGTAGTATAGGGGAAAAACTGTTTTTT
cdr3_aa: CASSIGEKLFF

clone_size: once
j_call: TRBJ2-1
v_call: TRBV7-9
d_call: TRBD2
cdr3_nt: TGTGCCAGCACCGAGACTAGCGGGAGGGCCCTCAATGAGCAGTTCTTC
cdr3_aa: CASTETSGRALNEQFF

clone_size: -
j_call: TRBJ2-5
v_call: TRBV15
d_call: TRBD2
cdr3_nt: TGTGCCACCAGCAGAGATTTTACTAGCGGGATTGAGACCCAGTACTTC
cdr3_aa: CATSRDFTSGIETQYF

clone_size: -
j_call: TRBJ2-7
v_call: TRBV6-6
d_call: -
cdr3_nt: TGTGCCAGCAGTTACTCGACAAGCCCCTACGAGCAGTACTTC
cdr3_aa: CASSYSTSPYEQYF

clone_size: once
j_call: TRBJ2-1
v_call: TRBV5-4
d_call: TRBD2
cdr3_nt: TGTGCCAGCAGCTTCCTAGCGGGAGGGAACAACAATGAGCAGTTCTTC
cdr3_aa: CASSFLAGGNNNEQFF

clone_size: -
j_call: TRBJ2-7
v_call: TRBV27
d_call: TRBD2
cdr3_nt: TGTGCCAGCAGTTGGACTAGCGGGAGTATCTACGAGCAGTACTTC
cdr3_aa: CASSWTSGSIYEQYF